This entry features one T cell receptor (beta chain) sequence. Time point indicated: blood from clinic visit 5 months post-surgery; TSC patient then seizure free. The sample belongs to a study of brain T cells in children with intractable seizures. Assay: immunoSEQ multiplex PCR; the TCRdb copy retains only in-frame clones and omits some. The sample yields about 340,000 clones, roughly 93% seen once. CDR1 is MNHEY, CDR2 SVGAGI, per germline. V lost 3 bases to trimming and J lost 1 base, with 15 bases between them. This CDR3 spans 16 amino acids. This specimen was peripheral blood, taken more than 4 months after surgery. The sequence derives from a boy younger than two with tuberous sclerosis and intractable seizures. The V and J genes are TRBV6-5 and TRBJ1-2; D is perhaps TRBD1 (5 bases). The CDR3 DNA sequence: TGTGCCAGCAGTTATTCCTGGCAGGGCCTTAACTATGGCTACACCTTC. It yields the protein CASSYSWQGLNYGYTF.